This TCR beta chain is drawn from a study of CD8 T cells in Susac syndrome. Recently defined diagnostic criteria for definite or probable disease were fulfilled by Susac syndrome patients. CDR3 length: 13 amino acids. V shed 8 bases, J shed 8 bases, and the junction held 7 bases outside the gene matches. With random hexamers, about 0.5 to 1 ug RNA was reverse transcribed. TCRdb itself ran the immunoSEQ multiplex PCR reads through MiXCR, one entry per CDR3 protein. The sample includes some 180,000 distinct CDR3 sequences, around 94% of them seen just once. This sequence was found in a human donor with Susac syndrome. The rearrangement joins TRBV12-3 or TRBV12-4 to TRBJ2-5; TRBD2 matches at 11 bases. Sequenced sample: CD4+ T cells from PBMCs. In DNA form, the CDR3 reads TGTGCCAGCCTTAGCGGGGGGGCACGAACCCAGTACTTC. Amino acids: CASLSGGARTQYF.